Below are 7 T cell receptor beta chains sequenced from a single sample in a study of blood T cell repertoires in COVID-19. Some clones are missing from TCRdb's copy, which holds only in-frame ones; the method was immunoSEQ multiplex PCR. The data show fewer than 200,000 clones, around four fifths seen once. The sample was peripheral blood. The receptor source for this set is a man in his 70s with active or convalescent COVID-19.

The rearrangement links TRBV2 to TRBJ1-1; D uncertain. CDR1 and CDR2 (germline): SNHLY, FYNNEI. V gave up 4 bases and J gave up 4 bases, with 13 bases separating them. The CDR3 runs to 14 residues. CDR3 residues: CASSVEGGFTEAFF. The CDR3 coding sequence is TGTGCCAGCAGTGTGGAAGGAGGGTTCACTGAAGCTTTCTTT. Variable domain in full (rest from reference TRBV2 and TRBJ1-1): EPEVTQTPSHQVTQMGQEVILRCVPISNHLYFYWYRQILGQKVEFLVSFYNNEISEKSEIFDDQFSVERPDGSNFTLKIRSTKLEDSAMYFCASSVEGGFTEAFFGQGTRLTVV.

The rearrangement joins TRBV29-1 to TRBJ1-3; TRBD1 might be the D (5 bases). The V and J ends lost 7 bases and 2 bases respectively, with 9 bases between them. The V gene's germline CDR1 is SQVTM and CDR2 ANQGSEA. CDR3 length equals 12 residues. The CDR3 protein is CSAKGAGNTIYF. The DNA for the CDR3 is TGCAGCGCCAAAGGGGCTGGAAACACCATATATTTT.

The gene calls are TRBV4-3 and TRBJ2-2, with D possibly TRBD2 on 6 matching bases. Trimming removed 0 bases from V and 5 bases from J, with 13 bases in between. The CDR3 extends over 16 amino acids. Per the germline V gene, CDR1 is LGHNA and CDR2 is YSLEER. CDR3 in DNA: TGCGCCAGCAGCCAAGATCGATGGAGGGAGACCGGGGAGCTGTTTTTT. This gives the protein CASSQDRWRETGELFF.

This rearrangement joins TRBV19 to TRBJ2-3, with D perhaps TRBD2 (6 bases). Germline CDR1 reads LNHDA; CDR2 reads SQIVND (reference sequence). Between the trimmed V and J ends, which lost 0 bases and 3 bases, there was a span of 13 bases. This CDR3 has 16 amino acids. CDR3 nucleotides: TGTGCCAGTAGTATAGATGTGGGGGGACCGACAGATACGCAGTATTTT. This codes for CASSIDVGGPTDTQYF.

The chain has TRBV3-1 (or the pseudogene TRBV3-2) and TRBJ2-7; TRBD1 agrees at 7 bases. This CDR3 region has 15 residues. Germline V gene data show CDR1 as LGHDT and CDR2 as YNNKEL (reference sequence). V dropped 1 base and J dropped 2; count of bases not matched to a gene: 5. The CDR3 sequence: CASSQGWDSPYEQYF. The CDR3 DNA is TGTGCCAGCAGCCAAGGGTGGGACAGCCCCTACGAGCAGTACTTC.

This clone was seen more than once but under ten times. This chain connects TRBV2 to TRBJ1-5; unclear D gene. The V end was cut by 8 bases, the J end by 2 bases, with 16 bases between. Germline values: CDR1 SNHLY, CDR2 FYNNEI. The CDR3 contains 15 residues. CDR3 in DNA: TGTGCCAGCCGGGAAACTCTCTTTGGCAATCAGCCCCAGCATTTT. Its protein product is CASRETLFGNQPQHF.

The chain carries TRBV30 and TRBJ1-1; the match to TRBD1 covers 8 bases. There are 15 residues in the CDR3. J lost 0 bases, V lost 1 base, and 4 bases had no gene match. Per germline, CDR1 GTSNPN and CDR2 SVGIG (reference sequence). For the CDR3, the DNA is TGTGCCTGGAGTGGAACAGGGGGGATGAACACTGAAGCTTTCTTT. It translates to CAWSGTGGMNTEAFF.